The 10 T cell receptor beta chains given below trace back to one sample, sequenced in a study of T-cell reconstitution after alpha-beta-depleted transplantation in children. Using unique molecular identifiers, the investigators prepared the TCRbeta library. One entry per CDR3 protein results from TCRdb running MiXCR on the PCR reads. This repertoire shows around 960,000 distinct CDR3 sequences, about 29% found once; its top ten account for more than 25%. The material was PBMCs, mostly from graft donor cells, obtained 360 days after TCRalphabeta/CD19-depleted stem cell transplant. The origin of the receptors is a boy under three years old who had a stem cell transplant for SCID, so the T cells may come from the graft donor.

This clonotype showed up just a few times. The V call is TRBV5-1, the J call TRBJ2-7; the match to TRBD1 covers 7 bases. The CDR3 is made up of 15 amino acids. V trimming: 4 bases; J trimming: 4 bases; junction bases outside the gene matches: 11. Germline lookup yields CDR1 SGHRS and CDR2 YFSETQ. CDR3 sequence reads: CASSGPQGNGYEQYF. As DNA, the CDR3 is TGCGCCAGCAGCGGACCACAGGGGAATGGGTACGAGCAGTACTTC.

The CDR3 DNA follows: TGTGCCAGCAGCTTAGACGCAGGCCAGGGGGCGATCTATGGCTACACCTTC. Translation gives CASSLDAGQGAIYGYTF. The rearrangement links TRBV7-2 to TRBJ1-2; 8 bases fit TRBD1. This CDR3 comprises 17 residues. Trimming at V came to 1 base and at J to 4 bases, leaving 11 bases not matched to a gene. The germline gives CDR1 SGHTA, CDR2 FQGNSA. Together with reference TRBV7-2 and TRBJ1-2, the CDR3 gives the full variable domain: GAGVSQSPSNKVTEKGKDVELRCDPISGHTALYWYRQSLGQGLEFLIYFQGNSAPDKSGLPSDRFSAERTGGSVSTLTIQRTQQEDSAVYLCASSLDAGQGAIYGYTFGSGTRLTVV.

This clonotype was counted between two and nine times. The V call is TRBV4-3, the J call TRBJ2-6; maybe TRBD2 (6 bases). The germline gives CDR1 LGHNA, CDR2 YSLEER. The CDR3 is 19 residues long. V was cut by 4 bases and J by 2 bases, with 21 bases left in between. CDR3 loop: CASSPNLISGSAGANVLTF. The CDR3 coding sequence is TGCGCCAGCAGCCCGAACCTCATCTCCGGGAGTGCTGGGGCCAACGTCCTGACTTTC.

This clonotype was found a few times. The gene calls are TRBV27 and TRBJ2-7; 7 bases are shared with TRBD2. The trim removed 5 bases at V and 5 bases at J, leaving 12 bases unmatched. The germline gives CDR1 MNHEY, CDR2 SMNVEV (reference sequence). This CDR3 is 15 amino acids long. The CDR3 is CASSPTRLASDEQYF. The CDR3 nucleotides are TGTGCCAGCAGTCCAACCAGACTAGCATCCGACGAGCAGTACTTC.

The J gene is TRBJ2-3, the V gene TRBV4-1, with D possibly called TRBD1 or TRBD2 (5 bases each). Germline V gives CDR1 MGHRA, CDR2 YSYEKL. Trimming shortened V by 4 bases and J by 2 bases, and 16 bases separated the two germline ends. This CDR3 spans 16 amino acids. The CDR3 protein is CASSPTPGRDTDTQYF. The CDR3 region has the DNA TGCGCCAGCAGCCCAACACCGGGACGGGACACAGATACGCAGTATTTT.

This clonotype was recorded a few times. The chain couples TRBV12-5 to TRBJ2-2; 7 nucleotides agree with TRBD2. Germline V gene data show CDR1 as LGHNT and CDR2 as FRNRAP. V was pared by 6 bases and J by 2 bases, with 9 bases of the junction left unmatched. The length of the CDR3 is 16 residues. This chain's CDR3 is CASGSGTLANTGELFF. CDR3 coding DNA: TGTGCTAGTGGAAGCGGGACGCTCGCCAACACCGGGGAGCTGTTTTTT.

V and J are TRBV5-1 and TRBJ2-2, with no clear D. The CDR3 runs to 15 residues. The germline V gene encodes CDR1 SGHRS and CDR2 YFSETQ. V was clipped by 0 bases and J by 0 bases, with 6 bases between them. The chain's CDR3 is CASSLAASNTGELFF. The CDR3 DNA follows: TGCGCCAGCAGCTTGGCCGCCTCGAACACCGGGGAGCTGTTTTTT.

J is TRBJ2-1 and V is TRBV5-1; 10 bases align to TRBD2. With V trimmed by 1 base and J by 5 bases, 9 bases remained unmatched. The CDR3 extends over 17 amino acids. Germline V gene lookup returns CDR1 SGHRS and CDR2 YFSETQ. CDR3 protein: CASSLPPISGGNNEQFF. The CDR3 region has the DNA TGCGCCAGCAGCTTGCCTCCCATTAGCGGGGGGAACAATGAGCAGTTCTTC.

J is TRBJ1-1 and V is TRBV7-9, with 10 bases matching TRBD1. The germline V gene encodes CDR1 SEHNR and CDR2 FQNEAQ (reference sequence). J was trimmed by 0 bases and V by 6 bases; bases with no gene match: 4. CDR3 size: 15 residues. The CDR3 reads CASRGQGLMNTEAFF. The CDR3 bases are TGTGCCAGCAGGGGACAGGGGCTAATGAACACTGAAGCTTTCTTT.

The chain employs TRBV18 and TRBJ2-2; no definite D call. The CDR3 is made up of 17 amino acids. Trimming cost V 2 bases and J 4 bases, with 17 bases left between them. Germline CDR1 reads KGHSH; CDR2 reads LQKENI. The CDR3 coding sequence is TGTGCCAGCTCACCAAACCGGGTCATCTTGTCCACCGGGGAGCTGTTTTTT. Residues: CASSPNRVILSTGELFF.